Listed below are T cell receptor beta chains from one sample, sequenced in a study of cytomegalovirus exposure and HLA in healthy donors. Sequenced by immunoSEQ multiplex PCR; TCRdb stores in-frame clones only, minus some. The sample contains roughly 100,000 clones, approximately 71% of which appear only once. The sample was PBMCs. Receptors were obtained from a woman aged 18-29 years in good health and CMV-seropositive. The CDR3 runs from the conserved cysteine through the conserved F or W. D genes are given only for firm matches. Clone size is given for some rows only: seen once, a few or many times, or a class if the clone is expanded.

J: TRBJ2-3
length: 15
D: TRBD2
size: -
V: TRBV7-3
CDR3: CASSRTSGSRDTQYF
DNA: TGTGCCAGCAGCCGGACTAGCGGGAGTAGGGATACGCAGTATTTT

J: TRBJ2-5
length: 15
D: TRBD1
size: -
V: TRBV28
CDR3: CASSLKGQNQETQYF
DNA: TGTGCCAGCAGTTTAAAGGGACAGAACCAAGAGACCCAGTACTTC

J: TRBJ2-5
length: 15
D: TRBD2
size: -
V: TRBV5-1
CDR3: CASSQTSGAQETQYF
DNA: TGCGCCAGCAGCCAGACTAGCGGGGCCCAAGAGACCCAGTACTTC

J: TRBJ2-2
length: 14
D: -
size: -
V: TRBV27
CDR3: CASSSADRTGELFF
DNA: TGTGCCAGTAGTTCCGCCGATAGAACCGGGGAGCTGTTTTTT

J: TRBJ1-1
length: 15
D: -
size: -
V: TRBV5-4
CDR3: CASSLWGEGRGEAFF
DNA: TGTGCCAGCAGCTTGTGGGGAGAGGGGAGGGGGGAAGCTTTCTTT

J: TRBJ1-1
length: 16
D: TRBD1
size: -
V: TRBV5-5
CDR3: CASTGTGSRLNTEAFF
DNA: TGTGCCAGCACCGGGACAGGGAGCCGGCTGAACACTGAAGCTTTCTTT

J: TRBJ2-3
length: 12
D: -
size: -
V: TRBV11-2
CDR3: CASSPGPERRYF
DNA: TGTGCCAGCAGCCCTGGCCCAGAACGTCGCTATTTT

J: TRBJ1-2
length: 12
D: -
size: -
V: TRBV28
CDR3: CASSLPSYGYTF
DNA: TGTGCCAGCAGTTTACCCAGCTATGGCTACACCTTC

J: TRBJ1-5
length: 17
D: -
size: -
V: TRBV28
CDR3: CASSLRTDHYSNQPQHF
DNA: TGTGCCAGCAGCCTCCGGACAGACCATTATAGCAATCAGCCCCAGCATTTT

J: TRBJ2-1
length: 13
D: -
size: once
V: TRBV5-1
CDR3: CASSSRGVGEQFF
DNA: TGCGCCAGCAGCTCCAGGGGGGTGGGTGAGCAGTTCTTC

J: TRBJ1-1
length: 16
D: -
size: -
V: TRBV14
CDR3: CASSYGRGTVYTEAFF
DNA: TGTGCCAGCAGCTACGGGAGGGGGACGGTTTATACTGAAGCTTTCTTT

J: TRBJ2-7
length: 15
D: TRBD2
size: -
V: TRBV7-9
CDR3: CASSLVAGGLYEQYF
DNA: TGTGCCAGCAGCTTAGTAGCGGGAGGTCTATACGAGCAGTACTTC

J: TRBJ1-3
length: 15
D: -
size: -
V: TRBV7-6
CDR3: CASSLGAGPGNTIYF
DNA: TGTGCCAGCAGCTTAGGGGCAGGGCCTGGAAACACCATATATTTT

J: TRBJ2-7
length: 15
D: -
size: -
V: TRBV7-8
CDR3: CASSLRRGLSYEQYF
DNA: TGTGCCAGCAGCTTAAGGCGGGGGCTTTCCTACGAGCAGTACTTC

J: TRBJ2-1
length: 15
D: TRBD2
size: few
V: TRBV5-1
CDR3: CASSFGLAGDNEQFF
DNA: TGCGCCAGCAGCTTTGGACTAGCGGGGGACAATGAGCAGTTCTTC

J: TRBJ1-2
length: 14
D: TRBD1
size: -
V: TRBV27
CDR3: CASTLSMGDSLYTF
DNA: TGTGCCAGCACCCTAAGCATGGGGGACAGCCTCTACACCTTC

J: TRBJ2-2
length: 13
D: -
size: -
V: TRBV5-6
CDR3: CASSLAPTGELFF
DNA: TGTGCCAGCAGCTTGGCCCCGACCGGGGAGCTGTTTTTT

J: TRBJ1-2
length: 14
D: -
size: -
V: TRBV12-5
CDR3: CASRGLGRPYGYTF
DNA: TGTGCTAGTAGGGGGTTGGGCAGACCCTATGGCTACACCTTC

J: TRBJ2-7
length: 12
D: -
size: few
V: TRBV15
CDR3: CANSSAGYEQYF
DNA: TGTGCCAACAGCAGCGCCGGCTACGAGCAGTACTTC

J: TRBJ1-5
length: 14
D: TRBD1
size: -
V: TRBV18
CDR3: CASSPTGNSQPQHF
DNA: TGTGCCAGCTCACCGACAGGGAACAGTCAGCCCCAGCATTTT

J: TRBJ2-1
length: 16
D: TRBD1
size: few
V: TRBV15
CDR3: CATSLSSGQGWDEQFF
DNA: TGTGCCACCAGCCTCAGCTCAGGACAGGGTTGGGATGAGCAGTTCTTC

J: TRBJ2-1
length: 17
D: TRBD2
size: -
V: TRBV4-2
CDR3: CASSQVTSGSPKDEQFF
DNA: TGTGCCAGCAGCCAAGTTACTAGCGGGAGCCCTAAGGATGAGCAGTTCTTC

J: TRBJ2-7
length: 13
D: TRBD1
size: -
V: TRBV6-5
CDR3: CASSLDRDYEQYF
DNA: TGTGCCAGCAGTCTCGACAGGGACTACGAGCAGTACTTC

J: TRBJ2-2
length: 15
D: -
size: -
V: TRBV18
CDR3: CASSPPGRNTGELFF
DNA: TGTGCCAGCTCACCACCGGGCAGAAACACCGGGGAGCTGTTTTTT

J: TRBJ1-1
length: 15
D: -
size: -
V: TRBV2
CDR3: CASRVKQGSGTEAFF
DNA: TGTGCCAGCAGAGTAAAGCAGGGGTCGGGCACTGAAGCTTTCTTT

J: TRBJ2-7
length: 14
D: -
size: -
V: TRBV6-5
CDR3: CASSRDLPSKGQYF
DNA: TGTGCCAGCAGCCGGGACTTGCCCTCGAAGGGGCAGTACTTC

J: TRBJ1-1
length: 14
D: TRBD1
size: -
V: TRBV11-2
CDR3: CASSQTGGLPEAFF
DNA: TGTGCCAGCAGCCAGACAGGGGGGCTCCCTGAAGCTTTCTTT

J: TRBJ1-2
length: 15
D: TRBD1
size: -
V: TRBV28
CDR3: CASSYSGGGDYGYTF
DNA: TGTGCCAGCAGTTACTCCGGAGGGGGCGACTATGGCTACACCTTC

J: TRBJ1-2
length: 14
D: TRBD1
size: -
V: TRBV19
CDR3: CASKDRGQNYGYTF
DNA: TGTGCCAGTAAAGACAGGGGGCAGAACTATGGCTACACCTTC

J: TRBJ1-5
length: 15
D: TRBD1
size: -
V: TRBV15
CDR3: CATSRVVRGEQPQHF
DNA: TGTGCCACCAGCAGAGTAGTCAGGGGGGAACAGCCCCAGCATTTT

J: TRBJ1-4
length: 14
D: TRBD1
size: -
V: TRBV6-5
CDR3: CASSDRGYNEKLFF
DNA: TGTGCCAGCAGTGACAGGGGGTATAATGAAAAACTGTTTTTT

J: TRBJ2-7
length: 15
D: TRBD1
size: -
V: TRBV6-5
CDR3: CASSRAGTGWREQYF
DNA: TGTGCCAGCAGTCGGGCTGGGACAGGGTGGCGCGAGCAGTACTTC

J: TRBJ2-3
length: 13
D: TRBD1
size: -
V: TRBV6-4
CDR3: CASSTGGSDTQYF
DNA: TGTGCCAGCAGCACAGGGGGCTCAGATACGCAGTATTTT

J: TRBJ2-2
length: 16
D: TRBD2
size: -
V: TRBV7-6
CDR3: CASSPNSGTSTGELFF
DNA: TGTGCCAGCAGCCCTAATTCCGGGACTAGCACCGGGGAGCTGTTTTTT

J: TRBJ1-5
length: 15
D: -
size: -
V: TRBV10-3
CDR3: CAIGGPGGSNQPQHF
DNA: TGTGCCATCGGGGGGCCGGGGGGGAGCAATCAGCCCCAGCATTTT

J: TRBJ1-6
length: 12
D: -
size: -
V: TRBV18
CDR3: CASSTGNSPLHF
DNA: TGTGCCAGCTCTACAGGGAATTCACCCCTCCACTTT

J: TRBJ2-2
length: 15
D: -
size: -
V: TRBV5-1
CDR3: CASSVVRGNTGELFF
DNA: TGCGCCAGCAGTGTGGTTCGGGGTAACACCGGGGAGCTGTTTTTT

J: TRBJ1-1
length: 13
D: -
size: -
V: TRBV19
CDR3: CASRTDTNTEAFF
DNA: TGTGCCAGTAGAACGGACACGAACACTGAAGCTTTCTTT

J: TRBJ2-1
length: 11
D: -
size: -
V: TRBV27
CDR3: CASSYPNEQFF
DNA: TGTGCCAGCAGTTATCCAAATGAGCAGTTCTTC

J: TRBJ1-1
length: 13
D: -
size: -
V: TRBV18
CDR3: CASSRGLDTEAFF
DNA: TGTGCCAGCTCGCGGGGTCTAGACACTGAAGCTTTCTTT

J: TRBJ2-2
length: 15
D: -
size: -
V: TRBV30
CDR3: CAWKPAGNPGRELFF
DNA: TGTGCCTGGAAACCGGCGGGAAACCCTGGTAGGGAGCTGTTTTTT

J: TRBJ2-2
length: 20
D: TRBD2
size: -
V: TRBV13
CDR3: CASSRRGTSGGATNTGELFF
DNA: TGTGCCAGCAGCCGCCGGGGGACTAGCGGGGGGGCCACGAACACCGGGGAGCTGTTTTTT

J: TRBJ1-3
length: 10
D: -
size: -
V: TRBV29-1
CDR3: CSVLGDTIYF
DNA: TGCAGCGTCCTCGGGGACACCATATATTTT

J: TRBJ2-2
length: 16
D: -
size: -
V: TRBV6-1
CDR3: CASSERAGEGGGELFF
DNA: TGTGCCAGCAGTGAACGGGCAGGGGAAGGTGGCGGGGAGCTGTTTTTT

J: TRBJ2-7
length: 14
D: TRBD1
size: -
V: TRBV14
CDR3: CASSPPGQDYEQYF
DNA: TGTGCCAGCAGCCCTCCGGGACAGGACTACGAGCAGTACTTC

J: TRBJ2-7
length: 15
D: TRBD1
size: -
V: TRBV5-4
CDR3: CASSSPGQGAYEQYF
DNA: TGTGCCAGCAGCTCTCCGGGACAGGGGGCCTACGAGCAGTACTTC

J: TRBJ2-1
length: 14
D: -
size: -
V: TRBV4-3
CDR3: CASSHGDRYNEQFF
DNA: TGCGCCAGCAGCCACGGCGACAGATACAATGAGCAGTTCTTC

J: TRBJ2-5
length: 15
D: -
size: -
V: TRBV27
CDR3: CASSSPALGGGTQYF
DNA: TGTGCCAGCAGTTCCCCGGCTTTGGGTGGAGGGACCCAGTACTTC

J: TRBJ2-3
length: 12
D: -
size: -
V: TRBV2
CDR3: CASSDLTDTQYF
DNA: TGTGCCAGCAGTGACCTCACAGATACGCAGTATTTT

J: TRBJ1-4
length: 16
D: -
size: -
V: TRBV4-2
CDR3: CASSQAFDSGNEKLFF
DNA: TGTGCCAGCAGCCAAGCTTTCGACAGTGGTAATGAAAAACTGTTTTTT

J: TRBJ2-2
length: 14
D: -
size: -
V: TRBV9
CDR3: CASSVESGTGELFF
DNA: TGTGCCAGCAGCGTAGAGTCCGGGACCGGGGAGCTGTTTTTT

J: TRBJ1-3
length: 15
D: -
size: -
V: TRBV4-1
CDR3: CASSQDAGAGNTIYF
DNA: TGCGCCAGCAGCCAAGATGCGGGTGCTGGAAACACCATATATTTT

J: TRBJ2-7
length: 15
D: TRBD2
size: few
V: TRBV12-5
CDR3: CASGLPLAGGYEQYF
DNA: TGTGCTAGTGGTTTACCGCTAGCGGGGGGGTACGAGCAGTACTTC

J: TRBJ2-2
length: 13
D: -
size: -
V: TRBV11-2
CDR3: CASSSLPGGELFF
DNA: TGTGCCAGCAGCTCCCTCCCCGGGGGGGAGCTGTTTTTT